Below, 32 T cell receptor beta chains from the same sample are listed, as sequenced in a study of shared clonotypes between healthy human individuals. TCRdb keeps only in-frame clones here, not all; method: immunoSEQ multiplex PCR. The profile covers some 2.3 million clones, with over 90% appearing a single time and 0.39% taken by the ten largest. Material for sequencing was naive CD4+ T cells from PBMCs. As to subset: CD45RA+ positively selected. The receptor set was obtained from a man between 18 and 29 years old in good health. Some clones in this sample may be carry-over from other donors' samples.

This clone was observed a single time. This CDR3 is CASGLVDGGPYEQYF. In DNA, the CDR3 is TGTGCCAGCGGACTCGTAGATGGCGGGCCCTACGAGCAGTACTTC. The V call is TRBV27, the J call TRBJ2-7, with D possibly being TRBD2 (5 bases). In germline, CDR1 is MNHEY, CDR2 SMNVEV (reference sequence). Trimming removed 8 bases at V and 2 bases at J, with 19 bases between. The CDR3 has 15 residues.

This chain joins TRBV19 and TRBJ2-7, with no clear D. This CDR3 has 15 residues. With 5 bases removed from V and 0 bases from J, the gap between germline ends came to 14 bases. In germline, CDR1 is LNHDA, CDR2 SQIVND (reference sequence). The CDR3: CASSVAETSSYEQYF. The CDR3 DNA reads TGTGCCAGTAGTGTCGCCGAGACGTCCTCCTACGAGCAGTACTTC.

Regarding this clone: The same CDR3 is also encoded by other DNA sequences in this sample. CDR3 loop: CASSERRGYNEQFF. CDR3 in DNA: TGTGCCAGCAGTGAAAGGAGGGGGTACAATGAGCAGTTCTTC. V is TRBV6-1 and J is TRBJ2-1; D might be TRBD1 or TRBD2, each matching 6 bases. This CDR3 is built from 14 residues. Germline V gene sequence: CDR1 MNHNS, CDR2 SASEGT. Trimming removed 2 bases at V and 4 bases at J, with 9 bases between.

The chain uses TRBV6-5 and TRBJ2-7; 8 bases fit TRBD2. Unmatched junction bases numbered 8, after V lost 0 bases and J lost 7 bases. The CDR3 is made up of 15 amino acids. Germline V gene lookup returns CDR1 MNHEY and CDR2 SVGAGI. CDR3 region: CASSYSGAGGHEQYF. CDR3 nucleotides: TGTGCCAGCAGTTACTCTGGTGCGGGAGGTCATGAGCAGTACTTC.

The rearrangement uses TRBV29-1 and TRBJ1-1; tentatively, D is TRBD1 (6 bases). Trimming removed 4 bases at V and 4 bases at J, with 13 bases between. The germline CDR1 and CDR2 sequences are SQVTM and ANQGSEA. The CDR3 contains 13 residues. The CDR3: CSVGQVGSTEAFF. CDR3 nucleotide sequence: TGCAGCGTTGGACAGGTGGGGTCCACTGAAGCTTTCTTT.

The sample holds one count of this clone. The rearrangement uses TRBV7-7 and TRBJ2-5; D is unresolved. The CDR3 length is 13 residues. Germline values: CDR1 SSHAT, CDR2 FNYEAQ (reference sequence). The V end lost 5 bases, the J end lost 3 bases, and 10 bases lay between the germline ends. The CDR3 DNA reads TGTGCCAGCAGCCCCGGGTCAGAAGAGACCCAGTACTTC. Protein sequence: CASSPGSEETQYF.

The chain combines TRBV6-5 with TRBJ1-5, with a tentative D call TRBD1 (5 bases). The germline V gene has CDR1 MNHEY and CDR2 SVGAGI. Trimming took off 4 bases at V and 5 bases at J, with 18 bases between the two ends. The CDR3 spans 16 residues. The DNA of the CDR3 is TGTGCCAGCAGTTCCATCCGGGACGGGGACTATCAGCCCCAGCATTTT. Encoded protein: CASSSIRDGDYQPQHF.

This sequence joins TRBV18 and TRBJ2-1; 10 nucleotides align to TRBD2. Per the germline V gene, CDR1 is KGHSH and CDR2 is LQKENI. The CDR3 runs to 17 residues. V dropped 3 bases and J dropped 6; count of bases not matched to a gene: 11. The CDR3 region is CASSPQRTSGVFNEQFF. The CDR3 nucleotides are TGTGCCAGCTCACCCCAAAGGACTAGCGGAGTCTTCAATGAGCAGTTCTTC.

This clone appeared once. This sequence joins TRBV7-2 and TRBJ1-1; tentative D call: TRBD1 (5 bases). The CDR3 is 14 amino acids. Germline CDR1 is SGHTA and CDR2 is FQGNSA. V gave up 8 bases and J gave up 3 bases, with 16 bases separating them. The CDR3 nucleotides are TGTGCCAGCTCCGGCCTGGGGGGGGACACTGAAGCTTTCTTT. This translates into CASSGLGGDTEAFF.

This clone turned up a few times. The same CDR3 arises from other DNA sequences in this sample as well. The chain carries TRBV7-2 and TRBJ2-7, with 10 bases that match TRBD1. After removal of 5 bases from V and 4 bases from J, the junction contained 2 bases not matched to a gene. This CDR3 is 13 amino acids long. Germline V gene lookup returns CDR1 SGHTA and CDR2 FQGNSA. Here the CDR3 DNA reads TGTGCCAGCAGCCCGGGACAGGGGTACGAGCAGTACTTC. This encodes CASSPGQGYEQYF.

Worth noting for this clone: Distinct nucleotide sequences in the sample also encode this CDR3. V gene TRBV5-1 combines with J gene TRBJ2-2; possibly TRBD2 for D (5 bases). V lost 1 base to trimming and J lost 0 bases, with 7 bases between them. This CDR3 has 15 residues. Germline V gene lookup returns CDR1 SGHRS and CDR2 YFSETQ. Here the CDR3 DNA reads TGCGCCAGCAGCTTGTCCGGGACGAACACCGGGGAGCTGTTTTTT. Protein product: CASSLSGTNTGELFF.

CDR3 in amino acids: CASSRTYTGELFF. CDR3 nucleotide sequence: TGTGCCAGCAGCAGGACCTACACCGGGGAGCTGTTTTTT. V gene TRBV11-3 combines with J gene TRBJ2-2, with D unclear. The V gene lost 5 bases and the J gene lost 3 bases, with 7 bases spanning the gap. CDR3 length: 13 amino acids. CDR1 is SGHNT and CDR2 is YENEEA in the germline V gene. Complete variable domain (other parts from reference TRBV11-3 and TRBJ2-2): EAGVVQSPRYKIIEKKQPVAFWCNPISGHNTLYWYLQNLGQGPELLIRYENEEAVDDSQLPKDRFSAERLKGVDSTLKIQPAELGDSAVYLCASSRTYTGELFFGEGSRLTVL.

The chain employs TRBV14 and TRBJ2-3; 8 nucleotides agree with TRBD1. Looked up from germline, CDR1 is SGHDN and CDR2 is FVKESK. V was clipped by 4 bases and J by 2 bases; unmatched bases: 2. This CDR3 contains 14 residues. The CDR3 protein is CASSRTGNTDTQYF. Here the CDR3 DNA reads TGTGCCAGCAGCCGGACAGGGAACACAGATACGCAGTATTTT.

The chain links TRBV27 to TRBJ2-7, with D perhaps matching TRBD2 (5 bases). CDR1 and CDR2 from the germline V gene are MNHEY and SMNVEV (reference sequence). The CDR3 loop spans 16 amino acids. V dropped 6 bases and J dropped 2 bases, with 20 bases sitting between them. Here the CDR3 DNA reads TGTGCCAGCAGCTTTCGGACGGGATCCGGGGCCTACGAGCAGTACTTC. Translated, it gives CASSFRTGSGAYEQYF.

The gene calls are TRBV2 and TRBJ2-7; 12 bases are a match to TRBD1. This CDR3 region has 13 residues. Trimming cost V 6 bases and J 6 bases; bases outside gene matches: 3. Looked up from germline, CDR1 is SNHLY and CDR2 is FYNNEI. CDR3 nucleotide sequence: TGTGCCAGCAGGGGACAGGGGGCTTCCGAGCAGTACTTC. Protein sequence: CASRGQGASEQYF.

CDR3 region: CASSDRYTEAFF. CDR3 coding DNA: TGTGCCAGCAGTGACAGATACACTGAAGCTTTCTTT. The chain carries TRBV6-5 and TRBJ1-1; a weak D match, TRBD1 (5 bases). CDR3 length: 12 amino acids. Germline CDR1 reads MNHEY; CDR2 reads SVGAGI. Trimming removed 5 bases at V and 3 bases at J, with 7 bases between.

The V and J genes are TRBV4-1 and TRBJ1-6, with D possibly matching TRBD1 (5 bases). The V and J ends lost 4 bases and 9 bases respectively, with 16 bases between them. CDR3 length: 15 amino acids. The germline CDR1 and CDR2 sequences are MGHRA and YSYEKL. CDR3 DNA: TGCGCCAGCAGCCCCTGGGAGACAGCCATTTCACCCCTCCACTTT. Protein product: CASSPWETAISPLHF.

This clone has a single count. The chain carries TRBV5-4 and TRBJ2-1; 10 positions match TRBD2. CDR3 length: 15 residues. Trimming took 0 bases from V and 6 from J; bases not matched to a gene: 3. CDR1 and CDR2 (germline): SGHNT, YYREEE (reference sequence). The CDR3 region is CASSLVASGSNEQFF. DNA of the CDR3: TGTGCCAGCAGCTTGGTGGCTAGCGGGAGCAATGAGCAGTTCTTC.

CDR3 DNA sequence: TGTGCCAGCAGCCCGGGACTCGGGGTTCAAGAGACCCAGTACTTC. Translating it yields CASSPGLGVQETQYF. This chain uses TRBV7-3 with TRBJ2-5; a possible D gene is TRBD2 (6 bases). V lost 5 bases and J 2 bases, leaving 15 bases between the germline ends. This CDR3 comprises 15 residues. Germline values: CDR1 SGHTA, CDR2 FQGTGA.

The CDR3 spells CASSPSRGMNTEAFF. CDR3 DNA sequence: TGTGCCAGCTCACCTTCCCGGGGTATGAACACTGAAGCTTTCTTT. The gene calls are TRBV18 and TRBJ1-1, with D unresolved. CDR1 is KGHSH and CDR2 is LQKENI in the germline V gene. The CDR3 spans 15 residues. V gave up 3 bases and J gave up 0 bases, with 11 bases separating them.

The chain joins TRBV5-1 to TRBJ1-1; D uncertain. Germline CDR1 and CDR2: SGHRS and YFSETQ. V was cut by 4 bases and J by 7 bases, with 14 bases left in between. CDR3 length: 13 residues. As DNA, the CDR3 is TGCGCCAGCAGCCCCTACAGAGACTTTGAAGCTTTCTTT. This sequence encodes CASSPYRDFEAFF.

The chain carries TRBV6-1 and TRBJ1-2; 7 positions match TRBD1. Germline V gene sequence: CDR1 MNHNS, CDR2 SASEGT. The CDR3 is 15 amino acids. Trimming took 2 bases from V and 2 from J; bases not matched to a gene: 5. CDR3 sequence reads: CASSESGQTNYGYTF. CDR3 DNA sequence: TGTGCCAGCAGTGAATCGGGACAGACAAACTATGGCTACACCTTC.

The V and J genes are TRBV11-2 and TRBJ2-7; TRBD2 is a possible D gene (6 bases). V shed 3 bases and J shed 2 bases, with 14 bases lying between them. Germline values: CDR1 SGHAT, CDR2 FQNNGV. This CDR3 has 15 amino acids. CDR3 coding DNA: TGTGCCAGCAGCTTCAGGAGGGAGGCGACCTACGAGCAGTACTTC. Translating it yields CASSFRREATYEQYF.

The rearrangement links TRBV7-2 to TRBJ1-1; 7 bases are shared with TRBD1. CDR3 size: 15 residues. CDR1 is SGHTA and CDR2 is FQGNSA in the germline V gene. The V and J ends lost 5 bases and 2 bases, in that order; junction bases with no gene match: 8. The CDR3 DNA sequence: TGTGCCAGCAGCCCCACAGGGGCCCATAACACTGAAGCTTTCTTT. Protein product: CASSPTGAHNTEAFF.

V and J are TRBV18 and TRBJ1-5; TRBD1 matches at 11 bases. Germline V lookup: CDR1 KGHSH, CDR2 LQKENI. Trimming removed 2 bases from V and 0 bases from J; junction bases left unmatched: 6. CDR3 length: 18 residues. The CDR3 sequence is CASSPTGQGASSNQPQHF. CDR3 DNA: TGTGCCAGCTCACCAACAGGACAGGGGGCGAGTAGCAATCAGCCCCAGCATTTT.

This clone has a single count. The rearrangement joins TRBV6-6 to TRBJ2-1; TRBD2 agrees at 13 bases. This CDR3 has 14 amino acids. Losses at the gene ends were 10 bases for V and 7 bases for J; bases not matched to a gene: 7. Germline assignment: CDR1 MNHNY and CDR2 SVGAGI (reference sequence). The CDR3 DNA follows: TGTGCCACAGGAACTAGCGGGAGGGAAAATGAGCAGTTCTTC. The encoded protein is CATGTSGRENEQFF.

The rearrangement uses TRBV19 and TRBJ2-3; 9 positions match TRBD2. The V and J ends lost 4 bases and 5 bases, in that order; junction bases with no gene match: 7. The germline gives CDR1 LNHDA, CDR2 SQIVND (reference sequence). The CDR3 extends over 15 amino acids. The CDR3 nucleotides are TGTGCCAGTAGTAAAGGTTGGACTAGCGAAGATACGCAGTATTTT. It is translated as CASSKGWTSEDTQYF.

V usage is TRBV4-1 and J usage is TRBJ1-2; D is possibly TRBD1 (5 bases). This CDR3 spans 14 amino acids. The germline gives CDR1 MGHRA, CDR2 YSYEKL. The V end was cut by 3 bases, the J end by 4 bases, with 12 bases between. DNA for the CDR3: TGCGCCAGCAGCCACCGGGACCGGGGCTATGGCTACACCTTC. Protein sequence: CASSHRDRGYGYTF.

This chain links TRBV7-9 with TRBJ2-7; D tentatively fits TRBD1 or TRBD2 (5 bases each). The V gene lost 5 bases and the J gene lost 7 bases, with 12 bases spanning the gap. The CDR3 consists of 12 residues. Germline V gene lookup returns CDR1 SEHNR and CDR2 FQNEAQ (reference sequence). CDR3 residues: CASSEDEGEQYF. CDR3 in DNA: TGTGCCAGCAGCGAGGATGAGGGGGAGCAGTACTTC.

CDR3 region: CASSLAPDRGPGGAQYF. The CDR3 nucleotides read TGTGCCAGCAGCTTAGCGCCGGACAGGGGCCCCGGCGGGGCGCAGTATTTT. The gene calls are TRBV11-1 and TRBJ2-3; 9 positions match TRBD1. V trimming: 0 bases; J trimming: 10 bases; junction bases outside the gene matches: 14. CDR3 length equals 17 residues. Germline V lookup: CDR1 SGHAT, CDR2 FQDESV (reference sequence).

The chain is built from TRBV6-1 and TRBJ1-5, with a weak D call TRBD1 (6 bases). V lost 6 bases and J 2 bases, leaving 14 bases between the germline ends. Looked up from germline, CDR1 is MNHNS and CDR2 is SASEGT. This CDR3 contains 15 residues. CDR3 DNA: TGTGCCAGCAGACAGGGAGGGCTTGGCAATCAGCCCCAGCATTTT. Translated: CASRQGGLGNQPQHF.

The V and J genes are TRBV14 and TRBJ2-2; TRBD2 matches at 8 bases. This CDR3 contains 14 residues. Germline V gives CDR1 SGHDN, CDR2 FVKESK. V lost 6 bases, J lost 5 bases, and 5 bases stayed unmatched. The CDR3 DNA follows: TGTGCCAGCAGGAGAGCGGGAGATACCGGGGAGCTGTTTTTT. Amino acids: CASRRAGDTGELFF.